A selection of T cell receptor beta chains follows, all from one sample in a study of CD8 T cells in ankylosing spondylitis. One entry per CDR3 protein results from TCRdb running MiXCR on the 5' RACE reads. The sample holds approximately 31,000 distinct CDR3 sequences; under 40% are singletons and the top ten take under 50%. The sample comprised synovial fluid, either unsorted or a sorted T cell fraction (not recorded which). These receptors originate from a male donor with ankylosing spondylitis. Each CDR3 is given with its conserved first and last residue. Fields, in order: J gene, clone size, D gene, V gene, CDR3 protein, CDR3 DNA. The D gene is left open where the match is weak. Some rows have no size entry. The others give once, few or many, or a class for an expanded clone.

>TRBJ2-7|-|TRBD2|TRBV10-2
CASSGAPSGNYEQYF
TGCGCCAGCAGTGGGGCGCCTAGCGGGAACTACGAGCAGTACTTC
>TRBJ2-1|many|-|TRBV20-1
CSARDPPGPDNEQFF
TGCAGTGCTAGAGATCCCCCGGGCCCGGACAATGAGCAGTTCTTC
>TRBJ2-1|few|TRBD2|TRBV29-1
CSGDVGTSNNEQFF
TGCAGCGGAGACGTAGGGACTAGCAACAATGAGCAGTTCTTC
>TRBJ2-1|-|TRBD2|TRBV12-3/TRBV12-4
CASSFVASGIGPGDEQFF
TGTGCCAGCAGTTTTGTCGCTAGCGGGATTGGTCCTGGGGATGAGCAGTTCTTC
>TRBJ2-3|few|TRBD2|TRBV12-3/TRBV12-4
CASRLAGGTDTQYF
TGTGCCAGCAGATTAGCGGGAGGCACAGATACGCAGTATTTT
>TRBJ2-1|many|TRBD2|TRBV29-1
CSADLPGLANEQFF
TGCAGCGCAGATCTCCCGGGACTAGCTAATGAGCAGTTCTTC
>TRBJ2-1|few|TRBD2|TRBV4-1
CASSAIYLAGEGEQFF
TGCGCCAGCAGCGCCATCTATCTAGCGGGAGAGGGGGAGCAGTTCTTC
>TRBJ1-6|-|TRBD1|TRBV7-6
CASSSGTGGNSPLHF
TGTGCCAGCAGCTCCGGGACAGGGGGAAATTCACCCCTCCACTTT
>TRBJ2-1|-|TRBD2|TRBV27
CASSLGTTYNEQFF
TGTGCCAGCAGTTTAGGGACTACTTACAATGAGCAGTTCTTC
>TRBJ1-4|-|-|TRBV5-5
CASSLAAWAGEKLFF
TGTGCCAGCAGCTTGGCGGCGTGGGCGGGTGAAAAACTGTTTTTT
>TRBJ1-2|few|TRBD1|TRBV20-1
CSATELGTVNYGYTF
TGCAGTGCTACCGAGTTGGGGACAGTTAACTATGGCTACACCTTC
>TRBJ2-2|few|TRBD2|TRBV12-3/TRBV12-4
CASTYGTSVNTGELFF
TGTGCCAGCACCTACGGGACTAGCGTGAACACCGGGGAGCTGTTTTTT
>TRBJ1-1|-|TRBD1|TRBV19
CASSTRQGRGNTEAFF
TGTGCCAGTAGTACCAGACAGGGACGGGGAAACACTGAAGCTTTCTTT
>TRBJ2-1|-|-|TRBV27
CASSLSENEQFF
TGTGCCAGCAGTTTATCGGAGAATGAGCAGTTCTTC
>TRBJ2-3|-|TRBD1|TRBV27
CASSNRDRVVDTQYF
TGTGCCAGCAGTAACCGGGACAGGGTGGTGGATACGCAGTATTTT
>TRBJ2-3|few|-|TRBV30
CAWEGTTDTQYF
TGTGCCTGGGAGGGGACCACAGATACGCAGTATTTT
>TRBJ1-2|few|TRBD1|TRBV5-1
CASSLVWSAGGYYGYTF
TGCGCCAGCAGCTTGGTGTGGTCGGCAGGGGGCTACTATGGCTACACCTTC
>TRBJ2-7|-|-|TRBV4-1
CASSPWTTSYEQYF
TGCGCCAGCAGCCCCTGGACTACCTCCTACGAGCAGTACTTC
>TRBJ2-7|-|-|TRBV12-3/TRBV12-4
CASSTRTDSYEQYF
TGTGCCAGCAGTACTCGGACTGATTCCTACGAGCAGTACTTC
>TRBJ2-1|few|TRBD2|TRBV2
CASRYGTSGSRDEQFF
TGTGCCAGCAGATACGGGACTAGCGGGAGTAGAGATGAGCAGTTCTTC
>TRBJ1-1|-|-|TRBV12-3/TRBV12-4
CASRPGAAGNPEAFF
TGTGCCAGCAGACCTGGGGCAGCTGGCAACCCTGAAGCTTTCTTT
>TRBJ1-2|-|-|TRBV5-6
CASSLVRGSGNGYTF
TGTGCCAGCAGCCTGGTAAGGGGGTCAGGAAATGGCTACACCTTC
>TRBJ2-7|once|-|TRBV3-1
CASSPGQDPYEQYF
TGTGCCAGCAGCCCTGGGCAGGACCCCTACGAGCAGTACTTC
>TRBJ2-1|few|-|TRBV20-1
CSAKSGESSYNEQFF
TGCAGTGCCAAGAGCGGTGAGTCCTCCTACAATGAGCAGTTCTTC
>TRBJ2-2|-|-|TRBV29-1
CSGRRGADTGELFF
TGCAGCGGCCGTAGGGGGGCAGACACCGGGGAGCTGTTTTTT
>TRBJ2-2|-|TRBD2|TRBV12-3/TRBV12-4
CASSFPRTSGGETGELFF
TGTGCCAGCAGTTTTCCTAGGACTAGCGGAGGGGAAACCGGGGAGCTGTTTTTT
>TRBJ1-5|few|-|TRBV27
CASSSKELKSGNQPQHF
TGTGCCAGCAGTTCCAAAGAACTCAAGAGTGGCAATCAGCCCCAGCATTTT
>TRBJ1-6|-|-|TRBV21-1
CASSKGRDPGSPLHF
TGTGCCAGCAGCAAAGGGCGGGACCCGGGTTCACCCCTCCACTTT
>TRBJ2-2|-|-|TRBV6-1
CASSEGADRHTGELFF
TGTGCCAGCAGTGAAGGGGCGGACAGACACACCGGGGAGCTGTTTTTT
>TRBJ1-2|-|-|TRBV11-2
CASSWGTENYYGYTF
TGTGCCAGCAGCTGGGGAACAGAAAATTACTATGGCTACACCTTC
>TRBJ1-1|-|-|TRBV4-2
CASSHGGLNTEAFF
TGTGCCAGCAGCCACGGGGGGCTTAACACTGAAGCTTTCTTT
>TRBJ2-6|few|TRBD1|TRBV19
CASSIDREAFSGANVLTF
TGTGCCAGTAGCATCGACAGGGAAGCTTTCTCTGGGGCCAACGTCCTGACTTTC
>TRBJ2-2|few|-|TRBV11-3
CASTSYRNTGELFF
TGTGCCAGCACCTCATATCGAAACACCGGGGAGCTGTTTTTT
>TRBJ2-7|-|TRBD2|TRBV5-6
CASSLGGSMNYEQYF
TGTGCCAGCAGCCTGGGGGGGTCCATGAACTACGAGCAGTACTTC
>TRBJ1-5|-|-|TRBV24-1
CATSDLPPNWKLELPQHF
TGTGCCACCAGTGATTTGCCCCCCAACTGGAAGCTGGAATTGCCCCAGCATTTT
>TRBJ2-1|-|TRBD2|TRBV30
CAWAPLGNLAGGGNEQFF
TGTGCCTGGGCTCCTCTGGGAAACCTAGCGGGAGGAGGCAATGAGCAGTTCTTC
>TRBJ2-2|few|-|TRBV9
CASSVADYPRELFF
TGTGCCAGCAGCGTAGCTGACTACCCCCGGGAGCTGTTTTTT
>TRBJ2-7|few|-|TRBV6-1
CASSELNYEQYF
TGTGCCAGCAGTGAGCTCAACTACGAGCAGTACTTC
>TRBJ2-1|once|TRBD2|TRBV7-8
CASSPSAGTSYNEQFF
TGTGCCAGCAGCCCCAGCGCCGGGACTAGCTACAATGAGCAGTTCTTC